Each of the 20 T cell receptor beta chains below was sequenced from the same sample in a study of tumor and adjacent non-tumor tissue in lung cancer. No cell sorting was done before RNA was extracted from the tissue. A modified ARM-PCR protocol with three rounds of nested PCR amplified TCRbeta. TCRdb recomputed calls from the multiplex PCR reads with MiXCR, one row per CDR3 protein. The table includes around 200,000 distinct CDR3 sequences, roughly 70% detected once. Sequenced input: lung tumor tissue. The receptors stem from a man aged 55-75 years with non-small cell lung cancer.

With regard to this clonotype: The junction differs from germline at one of its ends, possibly a read error. The chain recombines TRBV11-2 with TRBJ1-2; 7 bases are shared with TRBD1. CDR1 is SGHAT and CDR2 is FQNNGV in the germline V gene. This CDR3 has 12 amino acids. The DNA of the CDR3 is TGTGCAAGCAACCTCAGGGGGGACGGCTACACCTTC. Protein sequence: CASNLRGDGYTF.

This clonotype was detected only a few times. Being one base from a much bigger clone, this may be a read error. The chain carries TRBV20-1 and TRBJ1-5, with D maybe TRBD1 (5 bases). Germline-derived CDR1 and CDR2 are DFQATT and SNEGSKA (reference sequence). CDR3 size: 15 residues. The CDR3 reads CSARDRRGGGQLQHF. The CDR3 DNA sequence: TGCAGTGCTAGAGATCGAAGGGGTGGAGGGCAGCTCCAGCATTTT.

Comment on this clonotype: One end of the junction is discordant with germline, which a read error may explain. This chain connects TRBV29-1 to TRBJ1-1; D is ambiguous. Germline loops: CDR1 SQVTM, CDR2 ANQGSEA. This CDR3 is built from 11 residues. CDR3 bases: TGCAGCGTTGAAGAGAACATTGAAGCTTTCTTT. Translated: CSVEENIEAFF.

About this clonotype: The junction differs from germline at one of its ends, possibly a read error. This chain links TRBV7-9 with TRBJ2-3, with D tentatively TRBD1 or TRBD2 (5 bases each). Germline V gene sequence: CDR1 SEHNR, CDR2 FQNEAQ (reference sequence). This CDR3 spans 12 amino acids. As DNA, the CDR3 is TGTGACAGCTGTCGGGGCCCCGATACGCAGTATTTT. The encoded protein is CDSCRGPDTQYF.

In regard to this clonotype: At one boundary the junction diverges from the germline segment, which might be a read error. CDR3 in DNA: TGTGCCAGCAGCCAAGTTGTGGGTGTACAAGAGACCCATTACTTC. Protein sequence: CASSQVVGVQETHYF. V usage is TRBV4-2 and J usage is TRBJ2-5; no clear D. Germline assignment: CDR1 LGHNA and CDR2 YNFKEQ. This CDR3 contains 15 residues.

In this sample, this clonotype turned up many times. This chain connects TRBV20-1 to TRBJ2-1; D is possibly TRBD1 (5 bases). Per the germline V gene, CDR1 is DFQATT and CDR2 is SNEGSKA (reference sequence). The CDR3 has 17 amino acids. V lost 4 bases, J lost 4 bases, and 23 bases lay in between. Written as DNA, the CDR3 is TGCAGTGCTACCTCCACCGACAGCAGAAATTGGTACAATGAGCAGTTCTTC. Protein: CSATSTDSRNWYNEQFF.

Note on this clonotype: Germline is not matched at one junction end, which may reflect a read error. The chain links TRBV11-3 to TRBJ2-3; D possibly corresponds to TRBD1 (5 bases). Germline CDR1 and CDR2: SGHNT and YENEEA. This CDR3 region has 13 residues. The CDR3 DNA follows: TGTGCCAGCGGCTTAAGGGCCACCTCCAGGGAGTATTTT. Amino acid sequence: CASGLRATSREYF.

This clonotype was seen ten or more times. The rearrangement joins TRBV11-2 to TRBJ2-7; unclear D gene. The V gene's germline CDR1 is SGHAT and CDR2 FQNNGV. Deletions cut 2 bases from V and 6 bases from J, with 11 bases between. This CDR3 has 13 residues. CDR3 bases: TGTGCCAGCAGCTTAAATCTTCGGATCGAGCAGTACTTC. Its protein is CASSLNLRIEQYF.

In regard to this clonotype: A junction boundary mismatches the germline segment, possibly from a read error. The chain has TRBV12-3 or TRBV12-4 and TRBJ2-7; 11 bases map to TRBD2. The CDR3 has 14 residues. Here the CDR3 reads CVSSDGTSGYEQYF. CDR3 DNA sequence: TGTGTCTCCAGCGACGGGACTAGCGGCTACGAGCAATACTTC.

The genes are TRBV7-9 and TRBJ2-2; 8 bases fit TRBD1. J gave up 4 bases and V 4 bases, and 11 bases lay outside the gene matches. The CDR3 contains 17 residues. CDR1 is SEHNR and CDR2 is FQNEAQ in the germline V gene (reference sequence). CDR3 coding DNA: TGTGCCAGCAGCTCGGAAATGGGACAGGCGGGCACCGGGGAGCTGTTTTTT. This translates into CASSSEMGQAGTGELFF.

This chain joins TRBV6-2 or TRBV6-3 and TRBJ2-3, with 9 nucleotides matching TRBD2. CDR1 MNHEY and CDR2 SVGEGT come from the germline V gene. Trimming removed 8 bases from V and 0 bases from J; junction bases left unmatched: 24. The CDR3 spans 21 residues. CDR3 region: CASAIYPGVAGVGSSTDTQYF. CDR3 nucleotide sequence: TGTGCCAGCGCAATTTATCCCGGAGTAGCGGGAGTGGGCTCTAGCACAGATACGCAGTATTTT.

Concerning this clonotype itself: It is likely a read error, because the conserved phenylalanine at the end of the CDR3 is missing. V usage is TRBV4-2 and J usage is TRBJ2-7; D possibly corresponds to TRBD1 (5 bases). The CDR3 is 13 amino acids. Per the germline V gene, CDR1 is LGHNA and CDR2 is YNFKEQ. CDR3 sequence: CAGSQGKSYEQYL. The CDR3 DNA reads as TGTGCCGGCAGCCAGGGCAAATCCTACGAGCAGTACTTA.

The chain employs TRBV20-1 and TRBJ1-3, with 8 positions matching TRBD1. Germline V gene lookup returns CDR1 DFQATT and CDR2 SNEGSKA (reference sequence). There are 18 residues in the CDR3. V was pared by 0 bases and J by 0 bases, with 10 bases of the junction left unmatched. CDR3: CSARDLKTGGFSGNTIYF. The CDR3 nucleotides read TGCAGTGCTAGAGATCTCAAAACAGGGGGATTCTCTGGAAACACCATATATTTT.

In its sample, this clonotype was seen a few times. CDR3 sequence reads: CASSLQSGGETQYF. CDR3 DNA sequence: TGTGCCAGCAGCTTGCAGTCGGGGGGAGAGACCCAGTACTTC. The chain links TRBV5-4 to TRBJ2-5, with TRBD2 identical over 7 bases. Per germline, CDR1 SGHNT and CDR2 YYREEE (reference sequence). Trimming at V came to 1 base and at J to 4 bases, leaving 4 bases not matched to a gene. This CDR3 is 14 amino acids long.

This clonotype has only one observation. A read error may account for a junction end that differs from germline. The rearrangement uses TRBV14 and TRBJ1-6; D remains ambiguous. Germline V gene sequence: CDR1 SGHDN, CDR2 FVKESK. The CDR3 loop spans 13 amino acids. The CDR3: CASSLVETSPVHF. CDR3 sequence (DNA): TGTGCCAGCAGCCTAGTGGAAACCTCACCCGTCCACTTT.

Remarks on this clonotype: A much larger clone differs by one base, so this may be a read error. The chain recombines TRBV6-5 with TRBJ2-3, with unresolved D. Trimming removed 8 bases at V and 6 bases at J, with 18 bases between. Germline V gene sequence: CDR1 MNHEY, CDR2 SVGAGI. This CDR3 spans 14 amino acids. CDR3 sequence reads: CASCTILGPDTQYF. The CDR3 nucleotides read TGTGCCAGCTGTACCATCCTGGGCCCGGATACGCAGTATTTT.

J is TRBJ1-1 and V is TRBV4-3; possible D gene TRBD1, 5 bases. Germline V gives CDR1 LGHNA, CDR2 YSLEER. This CDR3 is 17 amino acids long. Trimming shortened V by 0 bases and J by 8 bases, and 22 bases separated the two germline ends. CDR3 DNA sequence: TGCGCCAGCAGCCAAGACGTTCAGGGCAGTTTGGGCACCGAAGCTTTCTTT. Protein product: CASSQDVQGSLGTEAFF.

Notes on this clonotype: A clone one base away is much larger, so this may be a read error. The chain couples TRBV20-1 to TRBJ2-7; TRBD2 matches 7 bases. J lost 8 bases, V lost 1 base, and 11 bases had no gene match. This CDR3 has 14 residues. Germline-derived CDR1 and CDR2 are DFQATT and SNEGSKA (reference sequence). The CDR3 DNA follows: TGCAGTGCTAGAGGTGTCCTAGCGGAGTACAAGCAGTACTTC. Amino acids: CSARGVLAEYKQYF.

Comments on this clonotype: The junction and the germline gene differ at one end; a read error may be behind it. The gene calls are TRBV6-6 and TRBJ1-1; D not resolved. Germline V gives CDR1 MNHNY, CDR2 SVGAGI (reference sequence). This CDR3 region has 14 residues. CDR3 DNA sequence: TGTGCCTGCAGTTACTCGAAGAGTTCCACTGAAGCTTTCTTT. Its protein is CACSYSKSSTEAFF.

Concerning this clonotype itself: This may arise from a read error, as a much more abundant clone is one base away. The chain is built from TRBV6-5 and TRBJ2-3; D may be TRBD1 or TRBD2 (6 bases each). Per germline, CDR1 MNHEY and CDR2 SVGAGI. The CDR3 runs to 14 residues. The CDR3 is CASNYGGHTDTQYF. CDR3 sequence (DNA): TGTGCCAGCAATTACGGGGGCCACACAGATACGCAGTATTTT.